These 6 T cell receptor beta chains were all obtained from the same sample, sequenced in a study of blood T cell repertoires in COVID-19. Repertoires were generated with immunoSEQ multiplex PCR, while TCRdb's copy carries only in-frame clones and drops some. In the table there are fewer than 90,000 clones, roughly 90% of which are singletons. The sample comprised peripheral blood. The receptors shown here come from a man between 25 and 39 years old with acute or convalescent COVID-19.

The gene calls are TRBV18 and TRBJ1-2; TRBD1 aligns across 9 bases. The CDR3 spans 14 residues. Germline CDR1 and CDR2: KGHSH and LQKENI. With V trimmed by 5 bases and J by 5 bases, 6 bases remained unmatched. This CDR3 is CASSAGTGIYGYTF. Written as DNA, the CDR3 is TGTGCCAGCTCAGCCGGGACAGGGATTTATGGCTACACCTTC.

The rearrangement links TRBV4-3 to TRBJ1-1; D might be TRBD1 (5 bases). Germline V gene sequence: CDR1 LGHNA, CDR2 YSLEER. Trimming left V 1 base short and J 1 base short, with 7 bases between. The CDR3 is made up of 14 amino acids. CDR3 DNA: TGCGCCAGCAGCCAAGCCGGGGGGAACACTGAAGCTTTCTTT. It is translated as CASSQAGGNTEAFF.

This clone has a single count. The rearrangement joins TRBV19 to TRBJ1-2, with 10 nucleotides matching TRBD1. This CDR3 has 15 residues. Trimming cost V 6 bases and J 4 bases; bases outside gene matches: 8. Germline V gene data show CDR1 as LNHDA and CDR2 as SQIVND (reference sequence). CDR3 nucleotides: TGTGCCAGTAGGCCGACAGGGGGCTTAATCTATGGCTACACCTTC. The encoded protein is CASRPTGGLIYGYTF.

This clone appeared a single time. This sequence joins TRBV29-1 and TRBJ1-2; no reliable D call. Trimming cost V 4 bases and J 8 bases, with 11 bases left between them. This CDR3 region has 11 residues. The germline V gene encodes CDR1 SQVTM and CDR2 ANQGSEA. The CDR3 nucleotides are TGCAGCGTTGTCGGCAGCGAGGGCTACACCTTC. This encodes CSVVGSEGYTF. The complete variable domain, with remaining parts taken from reference TRBV29-1 and TRBJ1-2, reads SAVISQKPSRDICQRGTSLTIQCQVDSQVTMMFWYRQQPGQSLTLIATANQGSEATYESGFVIDKFPISRPNLTFSTLTVSNMSPEDSSIYLCSVVGSEGYTFGSGTRLTVV.

A note on this clone: Other DNA sequences in this sample translate to the same CDR3. This chain joins TRBV4-3 and TRBJ2-7, with 10 bases fitting TRBD2. The CDR3 totals 13 residues. CDR1 is LGHNA, CDR2 YSLEER, per germline. V shed 4 bases and J 4 bases; nucleotides not matched to a gene: 1. CDR3 in DNA: TGCGCCAGCAGCCGGACTAGCGGATACGAGCAGTACTTC. Protein: CASSRTSGYEQYF.

This rearrangement joins TRBV4-2 to TRBJ2-7; the D gene is possibly TRBD1 (7 bases). Germline CDR1 and CDR2: LGHNA and YNFKEQ. This CDR3 contains 15 residues. Trimming pared 4 bases from V and 4 bases from J, leaving 17 bases between. CDR3 sequence reads: CASSPAGTDRYEQYF. DNA for the CDR3: TGTGCCAGCAGCCCGGCGGGGACGGACAGGTACGAGCAGTACTTC.